The 23 T cell receptor beta chains presented below share a single source sample, sequenced in a study of cytomegalovirus exposure and HLA in healthy donors. Primers for the PCR totalled 60 Vbeta and 13 Jbeta. Sequencing was performed with immunoSEQ multiplex PCR; in TCRdb, only in-frame clones are kept and a portion is missing. The sample carries about 140,000 clones, approximately 83% recorded once. The source material was PBMCs. These receptors were taken from a male donor in good health and CMV-seronegative.

This rearrangement joins TRBV7-2 to TRBJ2-1; TRBD1 matches at 8 bases. The CDR3 runs to 17 residues. CDR1 is SGHTA and CDR2 is FQGNSA in the germline V gene. V lost 3 bases to trimming and J lost 8 bases; unmatched junction nucleotides: 15. Here the CDR3 DNA reads TGTGCCAGCAGCTTGTGGGTGATCGGGACAGGTAGCGATGAGCAGTTCTTC. Translating gives CASSLWVIGTGSDEQFF.

This clone was picked up a small number of times. The rearrangement links TRBV4-2 to TRBJ1-4; 7 bases match TRBD1. V was pared by 1 base and J by 8 bases, with 7 bases of the junction left unmatched. CDR1 is LGHNA, CDR2 YNFKEQ, per germline. The CDR3 consists of 15 residues. For the CDR3, the DNA is TGTGCCAGCAGCCAAGTTCGACAGGGCCGCGAAAAACTGTTTTTT. Protein product: CASSQVRQGREKLFF.

The chain has TRBV6-6 and TRBJ2-3, with 10 bases lining up with TRBD2. CDR3 length: 15 amino acids. V lost 4 bases to trimming and J lost 5 bases; unmatched junction nucleotides: 6. Germline CDR1 MNHNY, CDR2 SVGAGI (reference sequence). The CDR3 sequence: CASSSSGGAVDTQYF. DNA of the CDR3: TGTGCCAGCAGTTCGAGCGGGGGGGCGGTAGATACGCAGTATTTT.

The gene calls are TRBV10-3 and TRBJ2-1, with TRBD2 matching over 9 bases. The V gene end was trimmed by 7 bases and the J gene end by 7 bases; junction bases not matched to a gene: 11. Germline V gene sequence: CDR1 ENHRY, CDR2 SYGVKD. This CDR3 comprises 15 residues. This CDR3 reads CAITPTSGEGNEQFF. CDR3 nucleotide sequence: TGTGCCATCACTCCGACTAGCGGAGAGGGTAATGAGCAGTTCTTC.

This chain connects TRBV7-3 to TRBJ2-1; TRBD1 might be the D (6 bases). Per the germline V gene, CDR1 is SGHTA and CDR2 is FQGTGA. Trimming left V 7 bases short and J 10 bases short, with 17 bases between. The CDR3 sequence is 13 residues long. This CDR3 is CASKFYRVGEQFF. DNA of the CDR3: TGTGCCAGCAAATTTTACAGGGTAGGCGAGCAGTTCTTC. Based on the CDR3 plus reference TRBV7-3 and TRBJ2-1, the full variable domain is GAGVSQTPSNKVTEKGKYVELRCDPISGHTALYWYRQSLGQGPEFLIYFQGTGAADDSGLPNDRFFAVRPEGSVSTLKIQRTERGDSAVYLCASKFYRVGEQFFGPGTRLTVL.

This clone was observed once. This chain connects TRBV10-3 to TRBJ1-1; D is uncertain. With 6 bases removed from V and 1 base from J, the gap between germline ends came to 12 bases. Germline-derived CDR1 and CDR2 are ENHRY and SYGVKD. CDR3 length: 14 amino acids. The CDR3 protein is CAIREREGNTEAFF. CDR3 sequence (DNA): TGTGCCATCAGGGAGAGGGAGGGGAACACTGAAGCTTTCTTT.

This clone was seen just once. The V gene is TRBV28, the J gene TRBJ2-7; TRBD2 might be the D (5 bases). This CDR3 is built from 15 residues. The germline V gene has CDR1 MDHEN and CDR2 SYDVKM. Trimming took 4 bases from V and 1 from J, leaving 14 bases between them. The CDR3: CASSSSGVGSYEQYF. In DNA, the CDR3 is TGTGCCAGCAGTTCCTCCGGGGTGGGGTCCTACGAGCAGTACTTC.

V usage is TRBV28 and J usage is TRBJ1-5, with D possibly matching TRBD1 (5 bases). The CDR3 is 16 amino acids. V lost 6 bases and J lost 1, with 16 bases in between. CDR1 is MDHEN, CDR2 SYDVKM, per germline. The CDR3 DNA is TGTGCCAGCAGGGCTCAGGGTGGCTTCAGCAATCAGCCCCAGCATTTT. The encoded protein is CASRAQGGFSNQPQHF.

The chain links TRBV2 to TRBJ2-4; the match to TRBD1 covers 8 bases. Germline values: CDR1 SNHLY, CDR2 FYNNEI. Losses at the gene ends were 5 bases for V and 10 bases for J; bases not matched to a gene: 13. The CDR3 is 15 residues long. The CDR3, as DNA: TGTGCCAGCAGTCCCGAGACAGGGGTCCTTCAAATTCAGTACTTC. It translates to CASSPETGVLQIQYF.

The chain is built from TRBV25-1 and TRBJ2-2; 7 bases align to TRBD2. J gave up 1 base and V 4 bases, and 3 bases lay outside the gene matches. Germline V gene data show CDR1 as MGHDK and CDR2 as SYGVNS. CDR3 size: 15 residues. The CDR3 here is CASSGPGGNTGELFF. CDR3 DNA: TGTGCCAGCAGTGGACCGGGAGGGAACACCGGGGAGCTGTTTTTT.

The V and J genes are TRBV27 and TRBJ2-2; maybe TRBD2 (5 bases). This CDR3 is built from 15 residues. Trimming left V 1 base short and J 5 bases short, with 11 bases between. In germline, CDR1 is MNHEY, CDR2 SMNVEV (reference sequence). The CDR3 reads CASSLLRVGTGELFF. The CDR3 nucleotides are TGTGCCAGCAGTTTATTGAGGGTAGGGACCGGGGAGCTGTTTTTT.

The chain joins TRBV30 to TRBJ1-5; TRBD1 is a possible D gene (6 bases). CDR1 is GTSNPN, CDR2 SVGIG, per germline (reference sequence). The CDR3 consists of 15 residues. The V gene lost 0 bases and the J gene lost 5 bases, with 14 bases spanning the gap. The CDR3 sequence: CAWSVRGANDQPQHF. The CDR3 nucleotides read TGTGCCTGGAGTGTACGGGGGGCTAACGATCAGCCCCAGCATTTT.

The chain has TRBV6-4 and TRBJ2-2, with D perhaps TRBD2 (7 bases). The CDR3 contains 17 residues. Per germline, CDR1 MRHNA and CDR2 SNTAGT. The germline V and J ends were trimmed by 2 bases and 5 bases, with 18 bases remaining between them. In nucleotides, the CDR3 is TGTGCCAGCAGTGACCCGAAGGGGGGGGCCCGTACCGGGGAGCTGTTTTTT. The encoded protein is CASSDPKGGARTGELFF.

The rearrangement joins TRBV28 to TRBJ1-1; D is perhaps TRBD1 (5 bases). The germline V and J ends were trimmed by 6 bases and 1 base, with 12 bases remaining between them. The CDR3 covers 14 residues. Germline CDR1 is MDHEN and CDR2 is SYDVKM. CDR3 sequence: CASRVVQGNTEAFF. CDR3 sequence (DNA): TGTGCCAGCAGAGTCGTGCAGGGGAACACTGAAGCTTTCTTT. Using reference TRBV28 and TRBJ1-1 for the parts outside the CDR3, the full variable domain is DVKVTQSSRYLVKRTGEKVFLECVQDMDHENMFWYRQDPGLGLRLIYFSYDVKMKEKGDIPEGYSVSREKKERFSLILESASTNQTSMYLCASRVVQGNTEAFFGQGTRLTVV.

This clone was picked up a small number of times. The V call is TRBV5-8, the J call TRBJ1-1; 8 bases agree with TRBD1. The CDR3 runs to 15 residues. Germline CDR1 reads SGHTS; CDR2 reads YDEGEE. J gave up 4 bases and V 2 bases, and 7 bases lay outside the gene matches. CDR3 nucleotide sequence: TGTGCCAGCAGCTTTGACAGGGGTGGACGCACTGAAGCTTTCTTT. Residues: CASSFDRGGRTEAFF.

The chain joins TRBV2 to TRBJ1-1, with D possibly being TRBD1 (5 bases). V lost 7 bases and J lost 5, with 17 bases in between. The germline V gene encodes CDR1 SNHLY and CDR2 FYNNEI. This CDR3 has 14 amino acids. The CDR3 spells CASTESRAGTEAFF. The CDR3 DNA follows: TGTGCCAGCACCGAAAGCAGGGCCGGGACTGAAGCTTTCTTT.

V gene TRBV27 combines with J gene TRBJ1-5; 7 bases line up with TRBD1. The junction had 7 bases not matched to a gene; V was cut back by 6 bases and J by 2 bases. Germline V gene sequence: CDR1 MNHEY, CDR2 SMNVEV (reference sequence). The length of the CDR3 is 15 residues. CDR3 protein: CASRGTGEGNQPQHF. Written as DNA, the CDR3 is TGTGCCAGCAGGGGTACAGGGGAAGGCAATCAGCCCCAGCATTTT.

In DNA, the CDR3 is TGTGCCAGCAGTTTCCCCTTATCGGGAGCCTTTAGGAACACTGAAGCTTTCTTT. Translation gives CASSFPLSGAFRNTEAFF. The chain combines TRBV28 with TRBJ1-1; no firm D call. Germline V CDR1 and CDR2: MDHEN, SYDVKM. The CDR3 contains 18 residues. The V gene lost 3 bases and the J gene lost 1 base, with 21 bases spanning the gap.

The chain is built from TRBV2 and TRBJ1-2, with D perhaps TRBD1 (5 bases). Germline V CDR1 and CDR2: SNHLY, FYNNEI. The length of the CDR3 is 12 residues. V gave up 7 bases and J gave up 8 bases, with 14 bases separating them. This CDR3 reads CASISGLWGYTF. The DNA for the CDR3 is TGTGCCAGCATCTCGGGACTGTGGGGCTACACCTTC.

CDR3 nucleotides: TGTGCCAGCAGTTTTGGTCGCGTCAAAACGAACACCGGGGAGCTGTTTTTT. As protein: CASSFGRVKTNTGELFF. The V gene is TRBV27, the J gene TRBJ2-2; D is uncertain. Germline V lookup: CDR1 MNHEY, CDR2 SMNVEV (reference sequence). The CDR3 spans 17 residues. V gave up 3 bases and J gave up 0 bases, with 14 bases separating them.

The chain links TRBV28 to TRBJ1-4; D is unresolved. Germline loops: CDR1 MDHEN, CDR2 SYDVKM. This CDR3 contains 14 residues. Trimming pared 1 base from V and 12 bases from J, leaving 15 bases between. CDR3 sequence: CASSLSYGVQELFF. The CDR3 coding sequence is TGTGCCAGCAGTTTATCATACGGGGTCCAGGAACTGTTTTTT.

The rearrangement links TRBV10-3 to TRBJ1-4, with no clear D. Per germline, CDR1 ENHRY and CDR2 SYGVKD. This CDR3 has 17 amino acids. V was cut by 6 bases and J by 1 base, with 18 bases left in between. The CDR3 DNA reads as TGTGCCATCAGGGCGGGATCCGGTGATGGAACTAATGAAAAACTGTTTTTT. This gives the protein CAIRAGSGDGTNEKLFF.

The chain couples TRBV30 to TRBJ2-5; 15 nucleotides agree with TRBD2. The CDR3 is 14 residues long. CDR1 and CDR2 (germline): GTSNPN, SVGIG (reference sequence). Unmatched junction bases numbered 10, after V lost 6 bases and J lost 11 bases. This chain's CDR3 is CACGLAGGPGEQYF. The CDR3 bases are TGTGCCTGCGGACTAGCGGGAGGGCCGGGGGAGCAGTACTTC.